This T cell receptor (beta chain) came from a study of blood T cell repertoires in COVID-19. Study-level information: Acute and convalescent COVID-19 specimens originated in the United States, Italy and Spain. Nucleic acid was either cDNA or gDNA, and it came from T cells, B-cell-depleted T cells, or PBMCs.

The germline gives CDR1 LNHDA, CDR2 SQIVND (reference sequence). V dropped 8 bases and J dropped 8 bases, with 22 bases sitting between them. This CDR3 has 15 amino acids. In the original workflow: Reference gene primer amplification gave estimated nucleated cell counts. Libraries were prepared by immunoSEQ multiplex PCR; TCRdb keeps only in-frame clonotypes and omits some of them. The V and J calls and clone size come from that table; D and trimming were worked out from the DNA. The table shows roughly 110,000 clones, with around four fifths occurring only once. The source material was peripheral blood. The chain links TRBV19 to TRBJ2-1, with D tentatively TRBD2 (7 bases). The clonotype was recovered from a man aged 65 to 79 with acute or convalescent COVID-19. The CDR3 sequence is CASSQGGARGDEQFF. The DNA for the CDR3 is TGTGCCAGTTCTCAAGGGGGGGCGCGCGGAGATGAGCAGTTCTTC.